The 5 T cell receptor beta chains below come from one sample, sequenced in a study of shared clonotypes between healthy human individuals. Clones were read by immunoSEQ multiplex PCR, and TCRdb kept only the in-frame ones, dropping some. The sample has a few million clones, 90% to 95% seen once; the top ten hold around 0.14%. Sequencing used naive CD4+ T cells sorted from blood. Subset noted: CD45RA+ positively selected. The receptors were gathered from a man younger than 35 in good health.

This sequence joins TRBV9 and TRBJ2-5, with D possibly matching TRBD1 (5 bases). V was clipped by 0 bases and J by 1 base, with 13 bases between them. There are 16 residues in the CDR3. Germline V CDR1 and CDR2: SGDLS, YYNGEE. CDR3 sequence reads: CASSVGARASQETQYF. The CDR3 nucleotides are TGTGCCAGCAGCGTAGGGGCCAGGGCTTCCCAAGAGACCCAGTACTTC.

The V and J genes are TRBV2 and TRBJ1-5; D uncertain. Trimming took off 1 base at V and 4 bases at J, with 11 bases between the two ends. The CDR3 length is 15 residues. Germline-derived CDR1 and CDR2 are SNHLY and FYNNEI. The CDR3 region has the DNA TGTGCCAGCAGTGAAGTATCTGGGGATAATCAGCCCCAGCATTTT. Its translation: CASSEVSGDNQPQHF.

The rearrangement uses TRBV6-1 and TRBJ2-1, with D possibly matching TRBD2 (5 bases). Germline CDR1 reads MNHNS; CDR2 reads SASEGT. V was cut by 8 bases and J by 2 bases, with 13 bases left in between. The CDR3 covers 14 residues. The CDR3 protein is CASSPGNTYNEQFF. CDR3 in DNA: TGTGCCAGCTCCCCCGGGAATACCTACAATGAGCAGTTCTTC.

The genes are TRBV7-8 and TRBJ1-3; no definite D call. Trimming pared 6 bases from V and 7 bases from J, leaving 22 bases between. Germline lookup yields CDR1 SGHVS and CDR2 FQNEAQ. The CDR3 is 16 amino acids. CDR3 in amino acids: CASSSRRQAVSNTIYF. CDR3 sequence (DNA): TGTGCCAGCAGTTCCAGACGGCAGGCAGTCTCTAACACCATATATTTT. The complete variable domain, with remaining parts taken from reference TRBV7-8 and TRBJ1-3, reads GAGVSQSPRYKVAKRGQDVALRCDPISGHVSLFWYQQALGQGPEFLTYFQNEAQLDKSGLPSDRFFAERPEGSVSTLKIQRTQQEDSAVYLCASSSRRQAVSNTIYFGEGSWLTVV.

This chain links TRBV6-5 with TRBJ1-5; D uncertain. The length of the CDR3 is 15 residues. Germline CDR1 is MNHEY and CDR2 is SVGAGI. The ends were cut back, 6 bases at V and 7 bases at J, with 19 bases in the middle. The CDR3 region is CASSITPHLDQPQHF. In DNA form, the CDR3 reads TGTGCCAGCAGCATTACACCCCACTTGGACCAGCCCCAGCATTTT.